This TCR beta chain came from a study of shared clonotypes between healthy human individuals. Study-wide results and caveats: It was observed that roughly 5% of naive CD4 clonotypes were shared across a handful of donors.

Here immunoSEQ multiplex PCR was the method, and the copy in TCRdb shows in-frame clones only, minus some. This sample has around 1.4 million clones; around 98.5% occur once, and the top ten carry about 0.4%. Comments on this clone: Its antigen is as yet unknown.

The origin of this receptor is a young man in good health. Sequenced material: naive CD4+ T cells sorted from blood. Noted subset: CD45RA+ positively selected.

DNA for the CDR3: TGTGCCAGCAGCTCAGGACTAGCGGATTACAATGAGCAGTTCTTC. Protein product: CASSSGLADYNEQFF. The chain recombines TRBV9 with TRBJ2-1, with 10 positions matching TRBD2. CDR3 length: 15 residues. V gave up 4 bases and J gave up 4 bases; unmatched junction bases: 5. Per germline, CDR1 SGDLS and CDR2 YYNGEE.